This record concerns one TCR beta chain sequence. The antigen is not known. This entry comes from a study of long-term antiretroviral therapy in people with HIV. Study-level results: Repertoire dominance by clones expanded before ART was seen at all time points. ART-treated samples gained diversity yet remained below transplant donor controls.

CDR1 and CDR2 from the germline V gene are SNHLY and FYNNEI. Trimming pared 6 bases from V and 0 bases from J, leaving 15 bases between. The CDR3 loop spans 16 amino acids. A v3.0 immunoSEQ assay was performed at survey level. Assay: immunoSEQ multiplex PCR; the TCRdb copy retains only in-frame clones and omits some. In the table there are fewer than 25,000 clones, over 65% of which are singletons. The TCR originated in a man aged 30 to 39 with HIV. The V gene is TRBV2, the J gene TRBJ1-3; D may be TRBD1 (5 bases). Specimen: unsorted PBMCs, collected around 5.9 years after starting antiretroviral therapy. CDR3 bases: TGTGCCAGCAGCCCCGAGACAGTCCTCTCTGGAAACACCATATATTTT. Its translation is CASSPETVLSGNTIYF.